A single sample gave rise to the 25 T cell receptor beta chains below, sequenced in a study of control samples from healthy donors and cancer patients. Sequenced by immunoSEQ multiplex PCR; TCRdb stores in-frame clones only, minus some. The sample shows approximately 84,000 clones, approximately 78% of them seen only once. Sample: blood. Source of these receptors: a woman aged 55-75 years in good health.

The chain links TRBV19 to TRBJ2-3; 10 nucleotides line up with TRBD2. The germline gives CDR1 LNHDA, CDR2 SQIVND (reference sequence). The length of the CDR3 is 15 residues. V trimming: 5 bases; J trimming: 1 base; junction bases outside the gene matches: 3. CDR3 sequence (DNA): TGTGCCAGTAGTGTTACTAGCGGGGGCACAGATACGCAGTATTTT. Translating gives CASSVTSGGTDTQYF.

This clone appeared once. CDR3 region: CASSSGGETQYF. The CDR3 nucleotides are TGTGCCAGCAGCTCAGGAGGGGAGACCCAGTACTTC. The V call is TRBV3-1 (or the pseudogene TRBV3-2), the J call TRBJ2-5; maybe TRBD2 (6 bases). This CDR3 is 12 amino acids long. V was clipped by 5 bases and J by 5 bases, with 9 bases between them. Per the germline V gene, CDR1 is LGHDT and CDR2 is YNNKEL (reference sequence).

V usage is TRBV2 and J usage is TRBJ1-6, with TRBD1 as a possible D gene (5 bases). Germline CDR1 is SNHLY and CDR2 is FYNNEI. CDR3 size: 14 residues. Trimming removed 2 bases from V and 6 bases from J, with 8 bases in between. The CDR3 sequence is CASSEQGGNSPLHF. CDR3 in DNA: TGTGCCAGCAGTGAACAGGGCGGTAATTCACCCCTCCACTTT.

The chain is built from TRBV7-8 and TRBJ1-5; no reliable D call. In germline, CDR1 is SGHVS, CDR2 FQNEAQ. The CDR3 totals 14 residues. V was trimmed by 5 bases and J by 1 base, leaving 9 bases between them. Here the CDR3 reads CASSRTGSNQPQHF. The CDR3 bases are TGTGCCAGCAGCCGGACGGGGAGCAATCAGCCCCAGCATTTT.

V is TRBV5-1 and J is TRBJ1-1; D unclear. V lost 0 bases to trimming and J lost 5 bases, with 14 bases between them. Germline V gene sequence: CDR1 SGHRS, CDR2 YFSETQ. The CDR3 is 15 residues long. The CDR3 is CASSLGGGRLTEAFF. The CDR3 DNA follows: TGCGCCAGCAGCTTGGGTGGTGGGAGGTTGACTGAAGCTTTCTTT.

The genes are TRBV23-1 and TRBJ1-2, with TRBD1 matching over 9 bases. TRBV23-1 is an ORF, and what it does is uncertain. The trim removed 4 bases at V and 3 bases at J, leaving 18 bases unmatched. This CDR3 is 19 amino acids long. Here the CDR3 DNA reads TGCGCCAGCAGTCTAGAGGTGGACAGGGGCTTCTGTAATGACTATGGCTACACCTTC. As protein: CASSLEVDRGFCNDYGYTF.

The chain couples TRBV6-5 to TRBJ1-2; no clear D gene. The CDR3 loop spans 13 amino acids. Per the germline V gene, CDR1 is MNHEY and CDR2 is SVGAGI. The V end lost 4 bases, the J end lost 5 bases, and 11 bases lay between the germline ends. CDR3 sequence (DNA): TGTGCCAGCAGTTCTTATCTAGGGTATGGCTACACCTTC. Its protein product is CASSSYLGYGYTF.

The V call is TRBV4-1, the J call TRBJ1-6; D is uncertain. Germline CDR1 MGHRA, CDR2 YSYEKL. Trimming stripped 1 base from V and 9 bases from J, with 13 bases between. There are 15 residues in the CDR3. CDR3 in DNA: TGCGCCAGCAGCCAAGGAGCTGGGTTCGGTTCACCCCTCCACTTT. This encodes CASSQGAGFGSPLHF.

In its sample, this clone was seen a few times. The chain carries TRBV12-3 or TRBV12-4 and TRBJ2-5; the D is unclear. V was pared by 3 bases and J by 1 base, with 6 bases between. This CDR3 has 13 residues. The CDR3 spells CASSLGAQETQYF. The CDR3 region has the DNA TGTGCCAGCAGTTTGGGCGCCCAAGAGACCCAGTACTTC.

This clone was recorded only once. V is TRBV11-3 and J is TRBJ2-5, with D possibly TRBD2 on 5 matching bases. The CDR3 has 16 amino acids. V was pared by 0 bases and J by 4 bases, with 15 bases between. The germline V gene has CDR1 SGHNT and CDR2 YENEEA. CDR3 sequence (DNA): TGTGCCAGCAGCTTAGATTGGACGGGGTTTGGAGAGACCCAGTACTTC. Protein product: CASSLDWTGFGETQYF.

The chain combines TRBV11-2 with TRBJ2-1; 10 bases line up with TRBD1. The ends lost 5 bases at V and 0 bases at J; junction bases unmatched: 7. The CDR3 totals 17 residues. CDR1 is SGHAT, CDR2 FQNNGV, per germline. In DNA form, the CDR3 reads TGTGCCAGCAGCACTCGGGACAGGGGTAGCTCCTACAATGAGCAGTTCTTC. It encodes CASSTRDRGSSYNEQFF.

The rearrangement links TRBV18 to TRBJ1-5, with D unresolved. V was trimmed by 2 bases and J by 5 bases, leaving 7 bases between them. The germline V gene encodes CDR1 KGHSH and CDR2 LQKENI. This CDR3 region has 13 residues. The DNA of the CDR3 is TGTGCCAGCTCACCAGGACCCCATCAGCCCCAGCATTTT. Its translation: CASSPGPHQPQHF.

The chain recombines TRBV7-2 with TRBJ2-1; no reliable D call. CDR3 length: 17 amino acids. V shed 1 base and J shed 5 bases, with 18 bases lying between them. Germline CDR1 reads SGHTA; CDR2 reads FQGNSA. CDR3 residues: CASSLDSSSLSNNEQFF. CDR3 coding DNA: TGTGCCAGCAGCTTAGACTCGTCCTCCCTTTCTAACAATGAGCAGTTCTTC.

In its sample, this clone was seen a few times. Written as DNA, the CDR3 is TGTGCCAGCAGTTTCGCCGACACCAACAATGAGCAGTTCTTC. Amino acid sequence: CASSFADTNNEQFF. The gene calls are TRBV6-5 and TRBJ2-1, with D unclear. CDR1 and CDR2 from the germline V gene are MNHEY and SVGAGI. Trimming took off 4 bases at V and 5 bases at J, with 12 bases between the two ends. There are 14 residues in the CDR3.

The V gene is TRBV24-1, the J gene TRBJ2-2; D might be TRBD1 (6 bases). CDR1 is KGHDR, CDR2 SFDVKD, per germline. V was cut by 7 bases and J by 3 bases, with 8 bases left in between. CDR3 length: 13 amino acids. The CDR3 is CATRDRYTGELFF. CDR3 sequence (DNA): TGTGCCACCAGGGACAGATACACCGGGGAGCTGTTTTTT.

The rearrangement uses TRBV29-1 and TRBJ1-5; the match to TRBD1 covers 8 bases. V dropped 8 bases and J dropped 4; count of bases not matched to a gene: 7. CDR1 and CDR2 from the germline V gene are SQVTM and ANQGSEA. The CDR3 is 13 amino acids. CDR3 region: CSSRDRLNQPQHF. For the CDR3, the DNA is TGCAGCTCGCGGGACAGGTTGAATCAGCCCCAGCATTTT.

This chain's CDR3 is CATSRDAVQALHF. CDR3 bases: TGTGCCACCAGCAGAGATGCGGTACAAGCCCTCCACTTT. V and J are TRBV15 and TRBJ1-6; D is uncertain. CDR3 size: 13 residues. V dropped 0 bases and J dropped 14 bases, with 11 bases sitting between them. The germline V gene encodes CDR1 LNHNV and CDR2 YYDKDF (reference sequence).

CDR3 residues: CASSVQGSGETQYF. The CDR3 DNA sequence: TGTGCCAGCAGCGTCCAGGGATCGGGGGAGACCCAGTACTTC. The chain carries TRBV7-2 and TRBJ2-5, with D perhaps matching TRBD1 or TRBD2 (5 bases each). The CDR3 loop spans 14 amino acids. V was trimmed by 5 bases and J by 5 bases, leaving 15 bases between them. The germline gives CDR1 SGHTA, CDR2 FQGNSA.

The CDR3 spells CASIQLGTGGNEQYF. The CDR3 nucleotides are TGTGCCAGCATCCAACTTGGGACAGGGGGAAACGAGCAGTACTTC. J is TRBJ2-7 and V is TRBV27, with TRBD1 matching 11 bases. The length of the CDR3 is 15 residues. Germline V gene lookup returns CDR1 MNHEY and CDR2 SMNVEV (reference sequence). The junction had 10 bases not matched to a gene; V was cut back by 7 bases and J by 5 bases.

The chain employs TRBV5-1 and TRBJ2-1; 12 nucleotides match TRBD2. Germline V gene sequence: CDR1 SGHRS, CDR2 YFSETQ. This CDR3 has 15 amino acids. The trim removed 1 base at V and 5 bases at J, leaving 1 base unmatched. The chain's CDR3 is CASSLPSGRDNEQFF. DNA of the CDR3: TGCGCCAGCAGCTTGCCTAGCGGGAGGGACAATGAGCAGTTCTTC.

This chain links TRBV6-1 with TRBJ2-7; no firm D call. Deletions cut 2 bases from V and 3 bases from J, with 5 bases between. CDR3 length: 12 residues. From germline, CDR1 is MNHNS and CDR2 SASEGT. The CDR3 nucleotides read TGTGCCAGCAGTGAACGGCGCTACGAGCAGTACTTC. This gives the protein CASSERRYEQYF.

This clone was detected only once. The chain is built from TRBV4-3 and TRBJ2-7, with 7 bases identical to TRBD2. V shed 0 bases and J 2 bases; nucleotides not matched to a gene: 7. This CDR3 has 16 residues. CDR1 is LGHNA and CDR2 is YSLEER in the germline V gene. CDR3: CASSQETGGGAYEQYF. In DNA form, the CDR3 reads TGCGCCAGCAGCCAAGAAACGGGGGGAGGGGCCTACGAGCAGTACTTC.

The V gene is TRBV7-2, the J gene TRBJ2-4; 11 nucleotides line up with TRBD1. This CDR3 spans 18 amino acids. Germline loops: CDR1 SGHTA, CDR2 FQGNSA. The trim removed 5 bases at V and 3 bases at J, leaving 12 bases unmatched. The chain's CDR3 is CASSDSGTGGFGKNIQYF. CDR3 DNA sequence: TGTGCCAGCAGCGACTCCGGGACAGGGGGATTCGGCAAAAACATTCAGTACTTC.

The chain joins TRBV27 to TRBJ1-1; no clear D. The V and J ends lost 4 bases and 11 bases respectively, with 20 bases between them. The CDR3 has 14 residues. Germline V gene data show CDR1 as MNHEY and CDR2 as SMNVEV (reference sequence). CDR3 region: CASSSGLDLFPAFF. The CDR3 DNA reads as TGTGCCAGCAGTTCAGGCCTTGACCTCTTCCCCGCTTTCTTT.

The gene calls are TRBV7-2 and TRBJ2-2, with 7 bases identical to TRBD2. Germline lookup yields CDR1 SGHTA and CDR2 FQGNSA. Trimming removed 1 base from V and 5 bases from J; junction bases left unmatched: 7. The CDR3 contains 16 residues. CDR3: CASSLVTGGTTGELFF. The CDR3 region has the DNA TGTGCCAGCAGCTTAGTTACGGGGGGTACGACCGGGGAGCTGTTTTTT.